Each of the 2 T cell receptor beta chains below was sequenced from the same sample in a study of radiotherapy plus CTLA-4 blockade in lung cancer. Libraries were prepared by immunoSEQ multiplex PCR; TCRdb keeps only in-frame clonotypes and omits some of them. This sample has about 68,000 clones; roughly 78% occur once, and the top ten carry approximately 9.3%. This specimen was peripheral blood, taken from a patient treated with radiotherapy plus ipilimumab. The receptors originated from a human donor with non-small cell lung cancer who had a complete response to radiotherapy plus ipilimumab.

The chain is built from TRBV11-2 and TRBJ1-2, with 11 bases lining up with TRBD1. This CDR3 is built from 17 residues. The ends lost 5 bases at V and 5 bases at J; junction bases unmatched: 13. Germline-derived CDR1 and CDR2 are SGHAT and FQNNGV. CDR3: CASSPTDGTGGRYGYTF. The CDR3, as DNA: TGTGCCAGCAGCCCTACCGACGGGACAGGGGGTCGATATGGCTACACCTTC.

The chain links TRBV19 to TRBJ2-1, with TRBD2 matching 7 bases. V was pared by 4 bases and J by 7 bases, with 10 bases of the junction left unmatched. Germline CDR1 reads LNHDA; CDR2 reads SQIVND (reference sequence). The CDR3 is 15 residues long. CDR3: CASSKEGGPRNEQFF. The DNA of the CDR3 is TGTGCCAGTAGTAAGGAGGGAGGGCCTAGAAATGAGCAGTTCTTC.